These T cell receptor beta chains were read from a single sample in a study of PD-L1 blockade in urothelial cancer. Sequencing used immunoSEQ multiplex PCR; TCRdb keeps in-frame clones, though not all of them. The profile shows roughly 51,000 clones, about four fifths of them singletons. The sequencing used PBMCs, collected around atezolizumab (anti-PD-L1) treatment. The receptor set was obtained from a man between 65 and 85 years old with urothelial cancer. Each CDR3 is given with its conserved first and last residue. The order of the fields is clone size, V gene, CDR3 length, D gene, J gene, CDR3 protein, CDR3 DNA. A D gene is named only where the DNA matches it firmly. Size tells how often a clone was seen (once, few, many) or the class of an expanded clone, and some rows leave it out.

clone size: .
V gene: TRBV11-2
CDR3 length: 15
D gene: TRBD1
J gene: TRBJ2-1
CDR3 protein: CASSSQIEQGAGRFF
CDR3 DNA: TGTGCCAGCAGCTCACAAATAGAGCAGGGGGCGGGTCGGTTCTTC

clone size: .
V gene: TRBV7-6
CDR3 length: 13
D gene: TRBD1
J gene: TRBJ1-1
CDR3 protein: CASRPTGITEAFF
CDR3 DNA: TGTGCCAGCAGACCGACAGGGATCACTGAAGCTTTCTTT

clone size: .
V gene: TRBV7-2
CDR3 length: 15
D gene: .
J gene: TRBJ1-5
CDR3 protein: CASSPRMGANEPQHF
CDR3 DNA: TGTGCCAGCAGCCCCAGGATGGGGGCAAACGAGCCCCAGCATTTT

clone size: .
V gene: TRBV4-1
CDR3 length: 16
D gene: .
J gene: TRBJ2-1
CDR3 protein: CASSQDARSSYNEQFF
CDR3 DNA: TGCGCCAGCAGCCAAGATGCGCGATCCTCCTACAATGAGCAGTTCTTC

clone size: .
V gene: TRBV10-3
CDR3 length: 13
D gene: TRBD1
J gene: TRBJ1-2
CDR3 protein: CAIRSGQADGYTF
CDR3 DNA: TGTGCCATCCGTTCTGGACAGGCCGATGGCTACACCTTC

clone size: .
V gene: TRBV28
CDR3 length: 17
D gene: .
J gene: TRBJ2-1
CDR3 protein: CASSLALVRRGSNEQFF
CDR3 DNA: TGTGCCAGCAGTTTAGCCCTTGTGCGGAGAGGGAGTAATGAGCAGTTCTTC

clone size: .
V gene: TRBV11-2
CDR3 length: 14
D gene: TRBD2
J gene: TRBJ2-1
CDR3 protein: CASSSPGLAGEQFF
CDR3 DNA: TGTGCCAGCAGCTCTCCGGGACTAGCGGGTGAGCAGTTCTTC

clone size: .
V gene: TRBV18
CDR3 length: 16
D gene: .
J gene: TRBJ1-1
CDR3 protein: CASSPATGRADTEAFF
CDR3 DNA: TGTGCCAGCTCACCAGCGACAGGACGGGCTGACACTGAAGCTTTCTTT

clone size: once
V gene: TRBV28
CDR3 length: 16
D gene: TRBD2
J gene: TRBJ2-5
CDR3 protein: CASRSPGLAAQETQYF
CDR3 DNA: TGTGCCAGCAGATCACCGGGACTAGCGGCCCAAGAGACCCAGTACTTC

clone size: few
V gene: TRBV14
CDR3 length: 15
D gene: TRBD2
J gene: TRBJ2-5
CDR3 protein: CASSQTSGGGETQYF
CDR3 DNA: TGTGCCAGCAGTCAGACTAGCGGAGGGGGAGAGACCCAGTACTTC

clone size: once
V gene: TRBV5-1
CDR3 length: 14
D gene: TRBD1
J gene: TRBJ2-7
CDR3 protein: CASSVDPTGEEQYF
CDR3 DNA: TGCGCCAGCAGCGTGGACCCGACAGGGGAAGAGCAGTACTTC

clone size: .
V gene: TRBV2
CDR3 length: 16
D gene: TRBD1
J gene: TRBJ1-5
CDR3 protein: CASRDGQGASNQPQHF
CDR3 DNA: TGTGCCAGCAGGGACGGACAGGGGGCGAGCAATCAGCCCCAGCATTTT

clone size: few
V gene: TRBV19
CDR3 length: 15
D gene: TRBD1
J gene: TRBJ1-2
CDR3 protein: CASSKTSGGPYGYTF
CDR3 DNA: TGTGCCAGTAGTAAGACCTCAGGGGGCCCATATGGCTACACCTTC

clone size: many
V gene: TRBV18
CDR3 length: 13
D gene: .
J gene: TRBJ2-2
CDR3 protein: CASSGLGTGELFF
CDR3 DNA: TGTGCCAGCTCAGGACTGGGGACCGGGGAGCTGTTTTTT

clone size: few
V gene: TRBV5-1
CDR3 length: 14
D gene: .
J gene: TRBJ2-5
CDR3 protein: CASSLELPQETQYF
CDR3 DNA: TGCGCCAGCAGCTTGGAGCTACCTCAAGAGACCCAGTACTTC

clone size: .
V gene: TRBV30
CDR3 length: 14
D gene: .
J gene: TRBJ1-1
CDR3 protein: CAWSIQVEHGEAFF
CDR3 DNA: TGTGCCTGGAGTATACAGGTTGAACATGGTGAAGCTTTCTTT

clone size: few
V gene: TRBV10-1
CDR3 length: 16
D gene: TRBD1
J gene: TRBJ2-5
CDR3 protein: CASSEWDRASQETQYF
CDR3 DNA: TGCGCCAGCAGTGAGTGGGACAGGGCCTCCCAAGAGACCCAGTACTTC

clone size: .
V gene: TRBV18
CDR3 length: 17
D gene: .
J gene: TRBJ1-5
CDR3 protein: CASSQFAGSRSNQPQHF
CDR3 DNA: TGTGCCAGCTCCCAATTCGCGGGGAGTCGGAGCAATCAGCCCCAGCATTTT

clone size: .
V gene: TRBV4-1
CDR3 length: 17
D gene: TRBD1
J gene: TRBJ1-1
CDR3 protein: CASSQSVQGARNTEAFF
CDR3 DNA: TGCGCCAGCAGCCAATCGGTACAGGGGGCAAGGAACACTGAAGCTTTCTTT

clone size: .
V gene: TRBV5-3
CDR3 length: 12
D gene: .
J gene: TRBJ1-4
CDR3 protein: CARSPYREKLFF
CDR3 DNA: TGTGCCAGAAGCCCCTACCGGGAAAAACTGTTTTTT

clone size: .
V gene: TRBV6-5
CDR3 length: 16
D gene: TRBD1
J gene: TRBJ2-3
CDR3 protein: CASSYRGQGSSYTQYF
CDR3 DNA: TGTGCCAGCAGTTACCGAGGACAGGGGTCTAGTTATACGCAGTATTTT

clone size: .
V gene: TRBV7-6
CDR3 length: 15
D gene: TRBD1
J gene: TRBJ2-1
CDR3 protein: CASSARTGLYNEQFF
CDR3 DNA: TGTGCCAGCAGCGCCCGGACAGGGCTCTACAATGAGCAGTTCTTC